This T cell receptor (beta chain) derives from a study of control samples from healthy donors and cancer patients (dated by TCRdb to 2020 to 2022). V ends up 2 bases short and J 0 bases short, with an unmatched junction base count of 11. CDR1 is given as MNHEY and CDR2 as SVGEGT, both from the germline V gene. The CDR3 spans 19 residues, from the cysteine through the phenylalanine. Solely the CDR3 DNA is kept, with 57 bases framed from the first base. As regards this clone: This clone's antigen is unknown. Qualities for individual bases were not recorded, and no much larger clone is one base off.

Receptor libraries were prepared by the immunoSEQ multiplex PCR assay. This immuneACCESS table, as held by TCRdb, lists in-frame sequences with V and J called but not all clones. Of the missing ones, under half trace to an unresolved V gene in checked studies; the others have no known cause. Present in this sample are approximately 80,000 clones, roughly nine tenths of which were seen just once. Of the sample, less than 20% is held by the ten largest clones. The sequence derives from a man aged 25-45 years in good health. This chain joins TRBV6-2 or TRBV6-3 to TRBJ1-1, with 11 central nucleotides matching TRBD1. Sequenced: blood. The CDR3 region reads CASSYRDRGIWGVNTEAFF. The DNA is TGTGCCAGCAGTTACCGGGACAGGGGGATTTGGGGGGTGAACACTGAAGCTTTCTTT.